This TCR beta chain was retrieved from a study of blood T cell repertoires in COVID-19 (TCRdb year 2020). A note on the overall study: Samples from collaborators originated in the United States, Italy and Spain and spanned both the acute and convalescent phases of COVID-19. The prospective study material was composed of cDNA or gDNA derived from T cells, B-cell-depleted T cells, or PBMCs. The dataset comprised deeply sampled blood TCRbeta repertoires from subjects exposed to, actively infected with, or recovered from COVID-19. The repertoires were released in a freely available public database intended as a resource for research on the immune response to SARS-CoV-2. The samples were drawn from two sources: the first 160 participants of the ongoing ImmuneRACE study, and 950 to 1,500 subjects contributed by 6 global collaborators. Where available, HLA class I and class II types were taken from metadata supplied by the sample provider and were not determined by assay-based typing. A de-identified subject ID, COVID-19 status, age in years and sex were almost always included in the sample metadata.

Overall study outcomes, separate from this receptor: The amount of clinical and demographic metadata varied by source and participant and was provided uncurated.

With regard to this clone: Its antigen has not been determined. The input lacks base qualities; no much larger clone sits a single base away.

Here V drops 4 bases and J drops 3 bases, and the junction holds 15 bases not matched to any gene. From the germline V gene, CDR1 is SGDLS and CDR2 is YYNGEE. The cysteine opens and the phenylalanine closes a CDR3 of 17 amino acids. The read is trimmed to its CDR3 DNA, 51 bases read in frame from base 1. TCRbeta CDR3 regions were amplified from genomic DNA by means of the immunoSEQ Assay, a bias-controlled multiplex PCR. From the authors' description of their analysis: Nucleated cell counts per sample were estimated from amplification of reference gene primers within the assay. To quantify the absolute abundance of each unique TCRbeta CDR3 rearrangement, sequence reads were collapsed and filtered. For each sample, productive Simpson clonality was calculated as the square root of Simpson's diversity index across productive rearrangements. This immuneACCESS table, as held by TCRdb, lists in-frame sequences with V and J called but not all clones. Of the missing ones, under half trace to an unresolved V gene in checked studies; the others have no known cause. The V and J calls and clone size are taken from that table; D and trimming were inferred from the DNA. The sample yields roughly 160,000 clones; 84% were counted once. The biggest ten clones account for about 11% of the sample.

Whole blood was collected in K2EDTA tubes by collaborating institutions according to the institutions' own protocols. For TCRbeta analysis, collaborators shipped samples in one of three forms: frozen whole blood, isolated PBMCs, or DNA extracted from either of those sample types. Recombination connected TRBV9 to TRBJ1-1, and 7 junctional nucleotides match TRBD1. The receptor was derived from a man between 65 and 85 years old with active or convalescent COVID-19. Sequenced: peripheral blood. The CDR3 protein: CASSPRRGGEGYTEAFF. The nucleotides read TGTGCCAGCAGCCCCAGACGAGGGGGCGAGGGGTACACTGAAGCTTTCTTT.